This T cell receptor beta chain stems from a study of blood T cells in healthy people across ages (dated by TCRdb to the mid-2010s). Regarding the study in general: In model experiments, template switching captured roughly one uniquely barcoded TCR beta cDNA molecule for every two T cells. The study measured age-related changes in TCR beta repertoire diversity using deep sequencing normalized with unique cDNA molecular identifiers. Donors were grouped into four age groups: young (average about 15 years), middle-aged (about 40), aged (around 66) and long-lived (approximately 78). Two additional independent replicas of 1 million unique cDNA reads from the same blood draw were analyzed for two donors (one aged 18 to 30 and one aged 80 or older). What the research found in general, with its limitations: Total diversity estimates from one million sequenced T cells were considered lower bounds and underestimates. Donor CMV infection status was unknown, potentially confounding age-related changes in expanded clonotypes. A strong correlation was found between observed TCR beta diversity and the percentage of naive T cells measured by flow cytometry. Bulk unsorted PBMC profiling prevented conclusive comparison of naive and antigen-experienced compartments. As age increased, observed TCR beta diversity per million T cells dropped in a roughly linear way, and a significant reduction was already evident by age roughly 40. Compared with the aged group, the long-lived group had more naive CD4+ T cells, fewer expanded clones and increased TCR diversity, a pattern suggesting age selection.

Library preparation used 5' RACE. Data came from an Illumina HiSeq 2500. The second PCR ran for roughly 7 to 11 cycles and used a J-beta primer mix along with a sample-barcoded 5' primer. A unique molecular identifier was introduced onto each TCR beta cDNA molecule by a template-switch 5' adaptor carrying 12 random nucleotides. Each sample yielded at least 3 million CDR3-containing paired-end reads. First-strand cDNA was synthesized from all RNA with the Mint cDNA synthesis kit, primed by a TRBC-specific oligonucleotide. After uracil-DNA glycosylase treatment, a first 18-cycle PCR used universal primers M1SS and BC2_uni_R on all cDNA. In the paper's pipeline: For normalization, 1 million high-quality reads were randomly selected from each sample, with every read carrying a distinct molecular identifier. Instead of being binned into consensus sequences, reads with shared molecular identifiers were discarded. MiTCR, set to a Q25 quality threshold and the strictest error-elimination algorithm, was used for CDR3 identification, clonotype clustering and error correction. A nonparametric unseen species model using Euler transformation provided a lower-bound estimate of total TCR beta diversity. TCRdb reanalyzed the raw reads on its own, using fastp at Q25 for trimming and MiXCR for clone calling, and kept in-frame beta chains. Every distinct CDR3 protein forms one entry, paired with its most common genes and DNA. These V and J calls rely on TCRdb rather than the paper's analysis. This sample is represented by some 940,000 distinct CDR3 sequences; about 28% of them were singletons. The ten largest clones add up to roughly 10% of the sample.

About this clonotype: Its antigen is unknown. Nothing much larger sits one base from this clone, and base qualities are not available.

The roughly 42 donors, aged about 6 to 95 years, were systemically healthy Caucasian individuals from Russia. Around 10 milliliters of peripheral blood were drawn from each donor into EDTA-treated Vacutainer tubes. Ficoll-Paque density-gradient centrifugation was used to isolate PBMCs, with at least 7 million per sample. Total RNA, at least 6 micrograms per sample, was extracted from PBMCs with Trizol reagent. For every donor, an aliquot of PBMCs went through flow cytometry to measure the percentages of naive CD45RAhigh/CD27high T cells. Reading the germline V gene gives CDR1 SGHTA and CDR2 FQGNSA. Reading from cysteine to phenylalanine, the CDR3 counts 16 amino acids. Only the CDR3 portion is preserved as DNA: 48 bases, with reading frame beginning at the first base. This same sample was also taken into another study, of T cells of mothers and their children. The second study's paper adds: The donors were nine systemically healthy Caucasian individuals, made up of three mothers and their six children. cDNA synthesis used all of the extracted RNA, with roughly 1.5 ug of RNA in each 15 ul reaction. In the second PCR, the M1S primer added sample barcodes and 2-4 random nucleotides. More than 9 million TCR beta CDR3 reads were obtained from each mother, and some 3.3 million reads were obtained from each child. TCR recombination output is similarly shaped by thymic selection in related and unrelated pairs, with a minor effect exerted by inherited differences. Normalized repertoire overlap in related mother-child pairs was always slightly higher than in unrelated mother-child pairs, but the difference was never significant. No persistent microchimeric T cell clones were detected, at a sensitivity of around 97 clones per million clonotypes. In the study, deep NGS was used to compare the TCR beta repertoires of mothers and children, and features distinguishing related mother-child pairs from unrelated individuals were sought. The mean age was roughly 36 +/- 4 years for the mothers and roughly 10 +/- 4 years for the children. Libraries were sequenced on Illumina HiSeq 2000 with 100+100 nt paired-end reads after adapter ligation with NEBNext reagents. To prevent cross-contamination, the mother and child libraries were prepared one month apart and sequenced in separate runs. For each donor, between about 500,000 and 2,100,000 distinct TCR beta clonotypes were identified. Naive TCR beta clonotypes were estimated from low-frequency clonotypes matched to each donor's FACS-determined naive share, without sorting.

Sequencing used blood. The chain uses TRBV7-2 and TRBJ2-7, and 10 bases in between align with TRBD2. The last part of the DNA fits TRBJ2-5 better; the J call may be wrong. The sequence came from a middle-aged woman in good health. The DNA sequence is TGTGCCAGCAGCTTAGGTCTAGCGGGAGCTTCGGAGACCCAGTACTTC. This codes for CASSLGLAGASETQYF.